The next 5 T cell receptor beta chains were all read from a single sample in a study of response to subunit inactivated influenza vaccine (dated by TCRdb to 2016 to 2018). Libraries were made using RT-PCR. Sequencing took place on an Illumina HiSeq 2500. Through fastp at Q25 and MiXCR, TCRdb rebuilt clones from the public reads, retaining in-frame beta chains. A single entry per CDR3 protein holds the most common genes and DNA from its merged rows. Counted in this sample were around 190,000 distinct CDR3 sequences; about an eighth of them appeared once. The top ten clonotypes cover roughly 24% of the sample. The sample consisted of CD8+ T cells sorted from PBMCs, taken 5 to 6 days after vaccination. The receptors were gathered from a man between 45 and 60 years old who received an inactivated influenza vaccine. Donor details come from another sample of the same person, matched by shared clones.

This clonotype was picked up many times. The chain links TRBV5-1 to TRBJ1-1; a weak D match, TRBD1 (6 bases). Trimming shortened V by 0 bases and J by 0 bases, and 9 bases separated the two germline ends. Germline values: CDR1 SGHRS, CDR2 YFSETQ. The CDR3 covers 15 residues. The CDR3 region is CASSLAQGMNTEAFF. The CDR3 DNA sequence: TGCGCCAGCAGCTTGGCCCAGGGGATGAACACTGAAGCTTTCTTT.

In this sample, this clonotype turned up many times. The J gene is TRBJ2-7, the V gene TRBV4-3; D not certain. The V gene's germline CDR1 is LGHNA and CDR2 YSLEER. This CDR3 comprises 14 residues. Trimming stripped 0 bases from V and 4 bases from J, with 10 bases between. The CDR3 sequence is CASSQDLLQYEQYF. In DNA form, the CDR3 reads TGCGCCAGCAGCCAAGATTTGCTACAGTACGAGCAGTACTTC.

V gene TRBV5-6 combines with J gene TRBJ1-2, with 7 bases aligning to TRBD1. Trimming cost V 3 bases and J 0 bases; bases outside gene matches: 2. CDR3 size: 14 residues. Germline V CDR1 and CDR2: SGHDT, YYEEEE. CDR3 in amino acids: CASSWTGANYGYTF. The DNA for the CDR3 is TGTGCCAGCAGCTGGACAGGAGCTAACTATGGCTACACCTTC.

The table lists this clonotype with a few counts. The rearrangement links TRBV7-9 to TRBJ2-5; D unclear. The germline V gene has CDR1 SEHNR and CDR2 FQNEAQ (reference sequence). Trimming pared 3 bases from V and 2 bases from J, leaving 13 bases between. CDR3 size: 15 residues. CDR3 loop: CASSLEPAAQETQYF. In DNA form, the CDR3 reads TGTGCCAGCAGCTTGGAACCGGCAGCTCAAGAGACCCAGTACTTC.

The CDR3 reads CASSPRGALLTF. The CDR3 bases are TGCGCCAGCAGTCCGCGGGGGGCCCTCCTGACTTTC. This chain uses TRBV23-1 with TRBJ2-6; 8 positions match TRBD2. TRBV23-1 is designated an ORF whose function remains uncertain. Trimming removed 4 bases from V and 14 bases from J; junction bases left unmatched: 4. The CDR3 has 12 residues.